The T cell receptor (beta chain) described here comes from a study of T cells in Graves' hyperthyroidism and ophthalmopathy. Study at large: The blood sample was taken at first diagnosis, before treatment began.

The germline CDR1 and CDR2 sequences are SNHLY and FYNNEI. V lost 5 bases and J 5 bases, leaving 12 bases between the germline ends. CDR3 length: 13 amino acids. Study-level points and caveats: Blood also showed most of the thyroid clonotypes that were expanded above 0.001.

Using RNA transcripts as the source, TCR beta CDR3 regions were amplified. Initially, a first-round RT-PCR of the TCR CDR3 employed the HTBI primer set. TCRdb independently ran MiXCR on the multiplex PCR reads; one entry per CDR3 protein. The sample holds approximately 720,000 distinct CDR3 sequences, about 17% seen once. This clonotype was seen repeatedly, ten times or more. The target antigen is unknown. The study left out patients who had uncontrolled infection, other autoimmune disease, pregnancy or lactation. The V and J genes are TRBV2 and TRBJ2-5; no reliable D call. The sequence derives from a woman between 50 and 59 years old with Graves' hyperthyroidism that later progressed to Graves' ophthalmopathy. The material sequenced was blood. The CDR3 bases are TGTGCCAGCAGTCTGTACCGGACCGAGACCCAGTACTTC. Translating it yields CASSLYRTETQYF. The full variable domain, completed using reference TRBV2 and TRBJ2-5, is EPEVTQTPSHQVTQMGQEVILRCVPISNHLYFYWYRQILGQKVEFLVSFYNNEISEKSEIFDDQFSVERPDGSNFTLKIRSTKLEDSAMYFCASSLYRTETQYFGPGTRLLVL.